This T cell receptor (beta chain) is drawn from a study of blood T cell repertoires in COVID-19. The germline V gene has CDR1 KGHSH and CDR2 LQKENI. Trimming took 3 bases from V and 0 from J, leaving 6 bases between them. The CDR3 sequence is 14 residues long. Some clones are missing from TCRdb's copy, which holds only in-frame ones; the method was immunoSEQ multiplex PCR. The sample consists of roughly 68,000 clones, 70% to 90% of them appearing once. The clonotype originates from a woman aged 80 or older with acute or convalescent COVID-19. Sequencing was performed on peripheral blood. V is TRBV18 and J is TRBJ1-3; D gene ambiguous. CDR3 loop: CASSPGVSGNTIYF. The CDR3, as DNA: TGTGCCAGCTCACCGGGCGTCTCTGGAAACACCATATATTTT.